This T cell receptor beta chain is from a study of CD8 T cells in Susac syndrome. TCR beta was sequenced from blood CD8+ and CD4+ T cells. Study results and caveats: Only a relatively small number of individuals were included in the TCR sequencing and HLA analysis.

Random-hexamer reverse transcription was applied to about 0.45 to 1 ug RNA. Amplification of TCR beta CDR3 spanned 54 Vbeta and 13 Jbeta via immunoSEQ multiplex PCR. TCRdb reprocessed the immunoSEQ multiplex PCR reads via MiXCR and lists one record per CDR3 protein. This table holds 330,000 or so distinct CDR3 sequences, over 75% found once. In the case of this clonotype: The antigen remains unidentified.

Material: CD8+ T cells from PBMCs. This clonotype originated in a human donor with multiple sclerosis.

CDR3 nucleotides: TGTGCCAGCAGTCCCACGGACAGGGCCAAGGGTGGCTACACCTTC. This translates into CASSPTDRAKGGYTF. The chain is built from TRBV28 and TRBJ1-2; 8 bases line up with TRBD1. Losses at the gene ends were 5 bases for V and 7 bases for J; bases not matched to a gene: 12. The CDR3 contains 15 residues. Germline V gene lookup returns CDR1 MDHEN and CDR2 SYDVKM.